The 12 T cell receptor beta chains below were found in one sample sequenced in a study of blood T cell repertoires in COVID-19. Sequencing used immunoSEQ multiplex PCR; TCRdb keeps in-frame clones, though not all of them. The sample has fewer than 200,000 clones, roughly four fifths seen once; the top ten hold around 7.3%. Sequencing input: peripheral blood. The receptors stem from a woman in her sixties or seventies with COVID-19, enrolled during active disease.

The rearrangement links TRBV7-2 to TRBJ2-7; weak D call: TRBD2 (6 bases). The CDR3 totals 15 residues. The V gene's germline CDR1 is SGHTA and CDR2 FQGNSA. V shed 1 base and J shed 2 bases, with 12 bases lying between them. CDR3 residues: CASSLVGGMTYEQYF. CDR3 bases: TGTGCCAGCAGCTTAGTTGGCGGGATGACCTACGAGCAGTACTTC.

This rearrangement joins TRBV11-3 to TRBJ2-1, with 7 bases matching TRBD2. V lost 1 base to trimming and J lost 9 bases; unmatched junction nucleotides: 15. Germline V gene data show CDR1 as SGHNT and CDR2 as YENEEA. The CDR3 has 17 residues. The CDR3 loop is CASSLGGAGATSGEQFF. The CDR3 nucleotides read TGTGCCAGCAGCTTAGGAGGCGCGGGAGCCACATCCGGTGAGCAGTTCTTC.

The chain has TRBV11-3 and TRBJ2-7; 10 bases are a match to TRBD1. V trimming: 2 bases; J trimming: 0 bases; junction bases outside the gene matches: 4. The length of the CDR3 is 16 residues. From germline, CDR1 is SGHNT and CDR2 YENEEA. In DNA form, the CDR3 reads TGTGCCAGCAGCTTATCAGGGACAGGGGCCTCCTACGAGCAGTACTTC. It translates to CASSLSGTGASYEQYF.

The V call is TRBV2, the J call TRBJ1-5, with D maybe TRBD1 (5 bases). Germline CDR1 reads SNHLY; CDR2 reads FYNNEI. This CDR3 region has 15 residues. V lost 6 bases, J lost 5 bases, and 17 bases lay in between. Here the CDR3 reads CASSPEKGLYQPQHF. CDR3 bases: TGTGCCAGCAGCCCCGAGAAGGGGCTCTATCAGCCCCAGCATTTT.

The chain joins TRBV9 to TRBJ2-1, with 13 bases aligning to TRBD2. Germline loops: CDR1 SGDLS, CDR2 YYNGEE. This CDR3 is 16 amino acids long. J gave up 8 bases and V 0 bases, and 5 bases lay outside the gene matches. As DNA, the CDR3 is TGTGCCAGCAGCGTAGTAGGACTAGCGGGAGTTGATGAGCAGTTCTTC. Translation gives CASSVVGLAGVDEQFF.

This clone was detected once. The chain employs TRBV4-1 and TRBJ2-1; D perhaps matches TRBD2 (5 bases). Germline V CDR1 and CDR2: MGHRA, YSYEKL. V lost 1 base and J 8 bases, leaving 21 bases between the germline ends. This CDR3 comprises 17 residues. The CDR3 bases are TGCGCCAGCAGCCAAGTGTTAGTAATCCCTGCGGGCGATGAGCAGTTCTTC. Amino acids: CASSQVLVIPAGDEQFF.

This rearrangement joins TRBV9 to TRBJ2-7; maybe TRBD2 (5 bases). Germline V gene lookup returns CDR1 SGDLS and CDR2 YYNGEE. Deletions cut 0 bases from V and 4 bases from J, with 14 bases between. The CDR3 is made up of 15 amino acids. CDR3 coding DNA: TGTGCCAGCAGCGTAGACCCAGGCCGGAGGTACGAGCAGTACTTC. Translation gives CASSVDPGRRYEQYF.

The V gene is TRBV9, the J gene TRBJ1-1, with no clear D. V was shortened by 1 base and J by 7 bases, with 14 bases between the two germline ends. Germline loops: CDR1 SGDLS, CDR2 YYNGEE. The CDR3 consists of 14 residues. The CDR3 protein is CASSVHQVINEAFF. The CDR3 DNA reads TGTGCCAGCAGCGTACATCAGGTAATTAATGAAGCTTTCTTT.

As for this clone: This same CDR3 is encoded by further DNA sequences in the sample. The V and J genes are TRBV28 and TRBJ1-2; 8 bases line up with TRBD1. Germline values: CDR1 MDHEN, CDR2 SYDVKM. V lost 5 bases and J lost 8; bases outside the gene matches: 4. The CDR3 consists of 12 residues. CDR3 sequence (DNA): TGTGCCAGCAGTCGGGACAGGATAGGCTACACCTTC. The encoded protein is CASSRDRIGYTF.

The chain combines TRBV5-1 with TRBJ2-5; the D gene is possibly TRBD2 (6 bases). The V end was cut by 3 bases, the J end by 5 bases, with 11 bases between. The germline V gene encodes CDR1 SGHRS and CDR2 YFSETQ. CDR3 size: 13 residues. The CDR3 sequence: CASSWGTAETQYF. CDR3 DNA sequence: TGCGCCAGCAGCTGGGGGACTGCGGAGACCCAGTACTTC. The complete variable domain, with remaining parts taken from reference TRBV5-1 and TRBJ2-5, reads KAGVTQTPRYLIKTRGQQVTLSCSPISGHRSVSWYQQTPGQGLQFLFEYFSETQRNKGNFPGRFSGRQFSNSRSEMNVSTLELGDSALYLCASSWGTAETQYFGPGTRLLVL.

The chain links TRBV3-1 (or the pseudogene TRBV3-2) to TRBJ2-5; TRBD1 agrees at 9 bases. Germline CDR1 is LGHDT and CDR2 is YNNKEL (reference sequence). The V segment lost 1 base and the J segment 3 bases; nucleotides outside the gene matches: 6. This CDR3 is 16 amino acids long. The CDR3 loop is CASSQGTGASEETQYF. As DNA, the CDR3 is TGTGCCAGCAGCCAAGGGACAGGGGCTTCCGAAGAGACCCAGTACTTC.

The rearrangement joins TRBV3-1 (or the pseudogene TRBV3-2) to TRBJ2-7; 7 bases are a match to TRBD2. The V gene's germline CDR1 is LGHDT and CDR2 YNNKEL (reference sequence). The CDR3 loop spans 16 amino acids. The ends lost 4 bases at V and 0 bases at J; junction bases unmatched: 9. The CDR3 nucleotides are TGTGCCAGCAGCCTTGGGACGGGGGGAGGCTCCTACGAGCAGTACTTC. This sequence encodes CASSLGTGGGSYEQYF.